The 6 T cell receptor beta chains below come from one sample, sequenced in a study of response to subunit inactivated influenza vaccine. Via MiXCR, TCRdb re-called the RT-PCR reads, giving one row per CDR3 protein. The data hold a few hundred thousand distinct CDR3 sequences, with 20% to 25% observed a single time. This sample comprised PBMCs from blood, obtained around 22 months after vaccination. The source of these receptors is a man aged 50-75 years who received an inactivated influenza vaccine.

The rearrangement links TRBV10-3 to TRBJ2-4, with 8 bases identical to TRBD2. V was pared by 3 bases and J by 1 base, with 20 bases of the junction left unmatched. CDR1 is ENHRY and CDR2 is SYGVKD in the germline V gene. The CDR3 is 21 residues long. The CDR3 nucleotides are TGTGCCATCAGTGACCCCGCTTTAGCGGGATTCCGACCCGCGGCCAAAAACATTCAGTACTTC. Translating it yields CAISDPALAGFRPAAKNIQYF.

This chain connects TRBV5-1 to TRBJ1-2; D is undetermined. This CDR3 region has 12 residues. Germline CDR1 is SGHRS and CDR2 is YFSETQ. Trimming took 4 bases from V and 4 from J, leaving 8 bases between them. The CDR3 DNA sequence: TGCGCCAGCAGCATAGACACCTATGGCTACACCTTC. Amino acid sequence: CASSIDTYGYTF.

The chain has TRBV10-3 and TRBJ2-2, with 7 nucleotides matching TRBD2. Per the germline V gene, CDR1 is ENHRY and CDR2 is SYGVKD. V shed 10 bases and J 4 bases; nucleotides not matched to a gene: 12. The CDR3 spans 15 residues. CDR3 sequence (DNA): TGTGCCACCCGTCCTGGCGAGCGGGGCACCGGGGAGCTGTTTTTT. Its translation is CATRPGERGTGELFF.

The chain links TRBV29-1 to TRBJ2-7; the D gene could be TRBD1 or TRBD2 (6 bases each). Trimming removed 4 bases from V and 7 bases from J, with 20 bases in between. Per germline, CDR1 SQVTM and CDR2 ANQGSEA. The CDR3 is 14 amino acids. The CDR3 reads CSVGGGQGPREQYF. CDR3 DNA: TGCAGCGTTGGAGGGGGGCAGGGCCCCCGGGAGCAGTACTTC.

This clonotype has just a few counts. This chain connects TRBV14 to TRBJ2-7, with a weak D call TRBD2 (6 bases). V was trimmed by 2 bases and J by 6 bases, leaving 17 bases between them. The CDR3 is 15 amino acids. Germline V gene sequence: CDR1 SGHDN, CDR2 FVKESK. The CDR3 protein is CASSQLFGSPLEQYF. CDR3 coding DNA: TGTGCCAGCAGCCAATTGTTCGGGAGCCCCCTCGAGCAGTACTTC.

This clonotype was observed a few times. The chain links TRBV6-5 to TRBJ2-1, with no clear D. The CDR3 extends over 15 amino acids. Germline V gene lookup returns CDR1 MNHEY and CDR2 SVGAGI. Trimming stripped 0 bases from V and 5 bases from J, with 11 bases between. Written as DNA, the CDR3 is TGTGCCAGCAGTTACTCTGCACTACCCAACAATGAGCAGTTCTTC. Protein: CASSYSALPNNEQFF.